This TCR beta chain was recovered during a study of T cell repertoires in ileal Crohn's disease. Study-wide background: Postoperative therapy was given to about half: approximately 10 thiopurines, roughly 20 anti-TNF agents. Study results and limitations: Sorted CD8 T cells held more high-frequency clones than CD4. Clonal expansions were more frequent in active smokers than non-smokers at surgery.

Worth noting for this clone: Its antigen is unknown. Mismatch with germline at one junction end may stem from a read error.

TCRdb's table, derived via immunoSEQ multiplex PCR, lists solely in-frame clones and lacks some. The table shows 4,500 to 5,500 clones, with 70% to 85% occurring only once. Germline CDR1 and CDR2: SSHAT and FNYEAQ (reference sequence). The CDR3 is made up of 13 amino acids. Included were adult ileal or ileocolonic Crohn's patients indicated for ileocolonic resection. The sequencing sample was made of ileal tissue. This sequence joins TRBV7-7 and TRBJ2-7; D not resolved. The TCR sequence derives from an adult with Crohn's disease. The CDR3 region has the DNA TGTGCTAGCAGCTTTGCTCCGGGCTACGAGCAGTACTTC. It is translated as CASSFAPGYEQYF. Full variable domain (outside the CDR3, taken from reference TRBV7-7 and TRBJ2-7): GAGVSQSPRYKVTKRGQDVTLRCDPISSHATLYWYQQALGQGPEFLTYFNYEAQPDKSGLPSDRFSAERPEGSISTLTIQRTEQRDSAMYRCASSFAPGYEQYFGPGTRLTVT.